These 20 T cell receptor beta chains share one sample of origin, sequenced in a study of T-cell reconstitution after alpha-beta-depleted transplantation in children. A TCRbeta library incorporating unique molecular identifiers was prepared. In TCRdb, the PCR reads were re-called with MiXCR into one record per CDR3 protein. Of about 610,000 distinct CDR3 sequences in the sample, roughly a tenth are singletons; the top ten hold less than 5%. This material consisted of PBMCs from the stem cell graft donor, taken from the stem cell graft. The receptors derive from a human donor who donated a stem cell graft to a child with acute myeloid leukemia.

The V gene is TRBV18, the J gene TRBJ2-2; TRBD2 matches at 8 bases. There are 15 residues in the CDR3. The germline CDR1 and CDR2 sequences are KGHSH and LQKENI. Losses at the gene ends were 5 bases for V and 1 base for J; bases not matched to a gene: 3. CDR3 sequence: CASSKLAENTGELFF. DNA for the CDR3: TGTGCCAGCTCAAAACTAGCGGAGAACACCGGGGAGCTGTTTTTT.

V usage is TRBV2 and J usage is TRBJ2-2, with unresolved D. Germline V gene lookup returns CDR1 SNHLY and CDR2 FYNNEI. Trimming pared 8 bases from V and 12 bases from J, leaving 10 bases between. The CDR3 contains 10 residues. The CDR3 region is CASGDWKLFF. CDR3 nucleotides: TGTGCCAGCGGCGATTGGAAGCTGTTTTTT.

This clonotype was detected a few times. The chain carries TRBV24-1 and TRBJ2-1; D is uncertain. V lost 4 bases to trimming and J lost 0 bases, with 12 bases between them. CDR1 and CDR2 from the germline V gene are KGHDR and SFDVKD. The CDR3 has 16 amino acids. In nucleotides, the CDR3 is TGTGCCACCAGTGACATGACTGCCAGCTCCTACAATGAGCAGTTCTTC. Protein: CATSDMTASSYNEQFF.

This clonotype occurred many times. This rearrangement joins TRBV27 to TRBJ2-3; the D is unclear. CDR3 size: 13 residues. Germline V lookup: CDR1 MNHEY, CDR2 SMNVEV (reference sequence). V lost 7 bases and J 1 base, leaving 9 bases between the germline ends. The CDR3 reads CASKARGTDTQYF. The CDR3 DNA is TGTGCCAGCAAGGCAAGGGGCACAGATACGCAGTATTTT.

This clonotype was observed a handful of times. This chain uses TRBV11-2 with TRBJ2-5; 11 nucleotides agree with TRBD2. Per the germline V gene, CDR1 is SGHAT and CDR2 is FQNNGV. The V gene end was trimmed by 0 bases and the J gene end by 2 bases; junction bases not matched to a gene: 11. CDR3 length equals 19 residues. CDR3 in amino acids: CASSLEGGTSGIPQETQYF. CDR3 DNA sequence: TGTGCCAGCAGCTTAGAAGGGGGGACTAGCGGTATTCCTCAAGAGACCCAGTACTTC.

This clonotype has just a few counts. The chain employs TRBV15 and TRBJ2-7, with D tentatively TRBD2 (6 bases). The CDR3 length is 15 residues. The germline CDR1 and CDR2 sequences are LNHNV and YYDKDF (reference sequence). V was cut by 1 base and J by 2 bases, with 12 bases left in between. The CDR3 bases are TGTGCCACCAGCAGAGGGGCGGGGATGACCTACGAGCAGTACTTC. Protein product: CATSRGAGMTYEQYF.

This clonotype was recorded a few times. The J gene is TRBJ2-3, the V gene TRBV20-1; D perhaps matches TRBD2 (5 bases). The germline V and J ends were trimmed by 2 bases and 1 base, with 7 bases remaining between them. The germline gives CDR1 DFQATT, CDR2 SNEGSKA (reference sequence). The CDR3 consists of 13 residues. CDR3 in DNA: TGCAGTGCTAGATTTAGCGGCACAGATACGCAGTATTTT. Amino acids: CSARFSGTDTQYF.

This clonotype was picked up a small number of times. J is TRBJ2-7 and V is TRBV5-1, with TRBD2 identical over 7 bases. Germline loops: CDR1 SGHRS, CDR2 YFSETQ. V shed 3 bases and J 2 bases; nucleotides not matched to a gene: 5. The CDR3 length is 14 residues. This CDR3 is CASSSSGDAYEQYF. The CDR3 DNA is TGCGCCAGCAGCTCAAGCGGGGACGCCTACGAGCAGTACTTC.

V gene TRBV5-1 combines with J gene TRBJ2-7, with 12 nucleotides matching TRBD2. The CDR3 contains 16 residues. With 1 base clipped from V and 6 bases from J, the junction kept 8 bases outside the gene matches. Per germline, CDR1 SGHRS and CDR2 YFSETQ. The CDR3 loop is CASSLLLAGGLGEQYF. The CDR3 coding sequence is TGCGCCAGCAGCTTGCTGCTAGCGGGAGGGCTAGGCGAGCAGTACTTC.

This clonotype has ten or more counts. The DNA for the CDR3 is TGTGCCACCAGCTACAGCGGGATATCCTACAATGAGCAGTTCTTC. Amino acids: CATSYSGISYNEQFF. The rearrangement uses TRBV15 and TRBJ2-1; 7 nucleotides agree with TRBD2. V shed 5 bases and J 1 base; nucleotides not matched to a gene: 5. In germline, CDR1 is LNHNV, CDR2 YYDKDF (reference sequence). This CDR3 contains 15 residues.

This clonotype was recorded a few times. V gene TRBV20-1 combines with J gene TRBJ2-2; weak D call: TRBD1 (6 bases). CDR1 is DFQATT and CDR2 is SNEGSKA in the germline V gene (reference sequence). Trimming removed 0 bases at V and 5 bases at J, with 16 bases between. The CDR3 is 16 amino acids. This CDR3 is CSARDTRGVWTGELFF. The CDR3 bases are TGCAGTGCTAGAGATACCAGGGGCGTATGGACCGGGGAGCTGTTTTTT.

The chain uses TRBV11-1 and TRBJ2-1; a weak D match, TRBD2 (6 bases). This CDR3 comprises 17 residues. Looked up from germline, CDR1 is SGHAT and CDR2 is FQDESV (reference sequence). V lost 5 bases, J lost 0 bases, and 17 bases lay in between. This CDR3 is CASSGDWAASSYNEQFF. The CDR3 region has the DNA TGTGCCAGCAGCGGGGACTGGGCGGCCAGCTCCTACAATGAGCAGTTCTTC.

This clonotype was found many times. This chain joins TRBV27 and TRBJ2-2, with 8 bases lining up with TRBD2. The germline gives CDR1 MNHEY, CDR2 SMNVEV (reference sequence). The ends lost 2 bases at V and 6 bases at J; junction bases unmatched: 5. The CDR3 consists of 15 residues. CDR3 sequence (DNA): TGTGCCAGCAGTTTAAGGCTAGCGGGTTCCGGGGAGCTGTTTTTT. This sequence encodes CASSLRLAGSGELFF.

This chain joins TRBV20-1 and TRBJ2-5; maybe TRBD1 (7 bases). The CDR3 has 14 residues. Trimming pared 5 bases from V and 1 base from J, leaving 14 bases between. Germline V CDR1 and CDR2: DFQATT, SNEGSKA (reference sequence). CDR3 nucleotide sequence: TGCAGTGCTGGGGACCAGGGGGGCCAAGAGACCCAGTACTTC. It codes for CSAGDQGGQETQYF.

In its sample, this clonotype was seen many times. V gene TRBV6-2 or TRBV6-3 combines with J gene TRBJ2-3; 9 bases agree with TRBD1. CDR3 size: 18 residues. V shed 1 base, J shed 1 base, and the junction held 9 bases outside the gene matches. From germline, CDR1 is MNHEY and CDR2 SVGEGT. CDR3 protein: CASSYLGSGTGRTDTQYF. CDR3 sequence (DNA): TGTGCCAGCAGTTACTTGGGTTCCGGGACAGGGCGCACAGATACGCAGTATTTT.

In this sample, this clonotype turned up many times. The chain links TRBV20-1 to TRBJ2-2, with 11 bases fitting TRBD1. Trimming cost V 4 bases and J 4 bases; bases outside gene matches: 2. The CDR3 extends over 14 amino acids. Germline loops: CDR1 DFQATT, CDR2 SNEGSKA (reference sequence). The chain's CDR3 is CSATGTGGTGELFF. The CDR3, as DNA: TGCAGTGCTACCGGGACAGGGGGCACCGGGGAGCTGTTTTTT.

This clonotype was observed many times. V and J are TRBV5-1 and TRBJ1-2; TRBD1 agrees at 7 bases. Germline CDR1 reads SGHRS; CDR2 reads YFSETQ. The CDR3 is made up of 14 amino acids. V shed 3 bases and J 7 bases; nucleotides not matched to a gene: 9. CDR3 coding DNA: TGCGCCAGCAGCTACGGGACAGACACGAGTGGCTACACCTTC. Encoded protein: CASSYGTDTSGYTF.

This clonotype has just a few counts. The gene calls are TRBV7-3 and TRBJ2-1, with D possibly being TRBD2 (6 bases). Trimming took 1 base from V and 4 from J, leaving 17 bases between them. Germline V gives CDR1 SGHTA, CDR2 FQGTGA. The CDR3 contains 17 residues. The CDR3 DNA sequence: TGTGCCAGCAGCTTAAGGGTGGTATCGGGGGTATACAATGAGCAGTTCTTC. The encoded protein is CASSLRVVSGVYNEQFF.

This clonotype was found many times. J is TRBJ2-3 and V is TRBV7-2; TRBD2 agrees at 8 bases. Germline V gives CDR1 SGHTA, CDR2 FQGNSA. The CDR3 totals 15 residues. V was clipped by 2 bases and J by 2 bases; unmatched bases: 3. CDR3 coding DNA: TGTGCCAGCAGCTTAATAGCGGGAAACACAGATACGCAGTATTTT. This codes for CASSLIAGNTDTQYF.

The CDR3, as DNA: TGTGCCACCAGTGTAGGACAAAGTGAAAAACTGTTTTTT. This codes for CATSVGQSEKLFF. V gene TRBV24-1 combines with J gene TRBJ1-4; perhaps TRBD1 as D (5 bases). Germline V gene lookup returns CDR1 KGHDR and CDR2 SFDVKD. The ends were cut back, 5 bases at V and 7 bases at J, with 10 bases in the middle. The CDR3 totals 13 residues.